This TCR beta chain comes out of a study of CXCR3-negative and CXCR3-positive naive CD8 T cells. As for the study in general: For each library, about 1.5 +/- 0.3 million TRB reads were obtained, about 140 million in total.

Overall study results and limits: It was found that naive subsets had comparable surface CD5, and TCR strength was inferred from TRB CDR3 properties. Comparably high diversity was seen in both naive subsets, and much lower diversity in memory CD8+ cells. Naive CXCR3-negative cells resembled naive CXCR3-positive cells in TRBV-TRBJ usage; memory cells differed.

On this clonotype: Its antigen is currently unknown.

The TRB cDNA libraries were prepared by 5' RACE with UMI labels. TCRdb re-called the 5' RACE reads and gives one entry per CDR3 protein, without DNA. This table lists tens of thousands of distinct CDR3 sequences. The CDR3 sequence is 16 residues long. What was sequenced was memory CD8+ T cells from blood. V usage is TRBV21-1 and J usage is TRBJ2-5; as DNA is missing, the TRBD2 call by TCRdb cannot be tested. TRBV21-1 is described as a pseudogene. This receptor was taken from a human donor in good health. Some clones in this sample may be carry-over from other donors' samples. CDR3: CASSKAVTRSQETQYF.